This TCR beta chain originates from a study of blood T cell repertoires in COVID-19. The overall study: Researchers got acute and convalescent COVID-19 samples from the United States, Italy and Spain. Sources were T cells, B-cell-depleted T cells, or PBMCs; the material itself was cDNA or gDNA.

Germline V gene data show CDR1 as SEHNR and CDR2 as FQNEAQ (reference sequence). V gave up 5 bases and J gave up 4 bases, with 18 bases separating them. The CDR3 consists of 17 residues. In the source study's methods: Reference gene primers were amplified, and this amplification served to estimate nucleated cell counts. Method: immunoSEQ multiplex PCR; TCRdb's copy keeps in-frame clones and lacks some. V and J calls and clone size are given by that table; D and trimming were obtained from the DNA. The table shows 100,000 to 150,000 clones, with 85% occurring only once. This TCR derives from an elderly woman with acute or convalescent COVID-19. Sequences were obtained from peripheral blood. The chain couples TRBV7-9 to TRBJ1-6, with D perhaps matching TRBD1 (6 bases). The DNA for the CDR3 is TGTGCCAGCAGCATAGGTACAGGACAGCCTTATAATTCACCCCTCCACTTT. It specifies CASSIGTGQPYNSPLHF.